The 31 T cell receptor beta chains presented below share a single source sample, sequenced in a study of naive and memory T cell subsets. Ligated cDNA underwent four rounds of PCR with nested alpha and beta constant region primers and SP2. MiXCR, run by TCRdb on the 5' RACE reads, gives a single entry per CDR3 protein. The sample lists 45,000 to 55,000 distinct CDR3 sequences, about 4.8% occurring once. A UMI-containing oligonucleotide was joined by 3' ligation to the TCR cDNA template. These receptors originate from a female donor in good health.

This clonotype was observed at least ten times. J is TRBJ2-1 and V is TRBV28; D unresolved. This CDR3 region has 14 residues. V shed 5 bases and J shed 10 bases, with 18 bases lying between them. Germline V lookup: CDR1 MDHEN, CDR2 SYDVKM. CDR3 sequence reads: CASSPLETAQEQFF. In nucleotides, the CDR3 is TGTGCCAGCAGTCCTTTAGAGACGGCGCAGGAGCAGTTCTTC.

This clonotype was counted at least ten times. The V gene is TRBV3-1, the J gene TRBJ2-2, with no clear D. V was trimmed by 4 bases and J by 1 base, leaving 16 bases between them. From germline, CDR1 is LGHDT and CDR2 YNNKEL (reference sequence). This CDR3 contains 17 residues. Here the CDR3 reads CASSRSWQNVNTGELFF. In DNA, the CDR3 is TGTGCCAGCAGCCGCTCGTGGCAGAACGTGAACACCGGGGAGCTGTTTTTT.

This clonotype has ten or more counts. V usage is TRBV10-3 and J usage is TRBJ1-2, with D uncertain. V was trimmed by 4 bases and J by 8 bases, leaving 8 bases between them. This CDR3 spans 11 amino acids. Per germline, CDR1 ENHRY and CDR2 SYGVKD. The CDR3 protein is CAISGAGGYTF. Written as DNA, the CDR3 is TGTGCCATCAGTGGAGCCGGGGGCTACACCTTC.

This clonotype was recorded at least ten times. V and J are TRBV5-1 and TRBJ2-7; D is uncertain. The CDR3 consists of 14 residues. V lost 4 bases to trimming and J lost 2 bases, with 13 bases between them. Germline V gene lookup returns CDR1 SGHRS and CDR2 YFSETQ. For the CDR3, the DNA is TGCGCCAGCAGCCCGGACGTAGGTGCCTACGAGCAGTACTTC. It yields the protein CASSPDVGAYEQYF. The complete variable domain, with remaining parts taken from reference TRBV5-1 and TRBJ2-7, reads KAGVTQTPRYLIKTRGQQVTLSCSPISGHRSVSWYQQTPGQGLQFLFEYFSETQRNKGNFPGRFSGRQFSNSRSEMNVSTLELGDSALYLCASSPDVGAYEQYFGPGTRLTVT.

This clonotype was seen a few times. The gene calls are TRBV20-1 and TRBJ1-6, with 7 bases fitting TRBD1. Germline lookup yields CDR1 DFQATT and CDR2 SNEGSKA (reference sequence). Trimming removed 6 bases from V and 7 bases from J; junction bases left unmatched: 9. This CDR3 contains 14 residues. CDR3 bases: TGCAGTGCCTCCCCGGGACAGCGCAATTCACCCCTCCACTTT. Its protein is CSASPGQRNSPLHF.

The sample holds a few counts of this clonotype. This chain links TRBV13 with TRBJ1-6; no clear D gene. Germline V gives CDR1 PRHDT, CDR2 FYEKMQ (reference sequence). This CDR3 has 14 amino acids. V lost 5 bases and J 5 bases, leaving 10 bases between the germline ends. The CDR3 reads CASSPLVNNSPLHF. CDR3 in DNA: TGTGCCAGCAGCCCTTTGGTGAATAATTCACCCCTCCACTTT.

There are many counts of this clonotype. The chain joins TRBV6-1 to TRBJ2-1; possible D gene TRBD2, 6 bases. The V end was cut by 0 bases, the J end by 13 bases, with 16 bases between. This CDR3 region has 14 residues. The V gene's germline CDR1 is MNHNS and CDR2 SASEGT. CDR3 in amino acids: CASSEAPGDSGQFF. DNA of the CDR3: TGTGCCAGCAGTGAAGCGCCGGGGGACTCCGGCCAGTTCTTC.

This clonotype was observed at least ten times. The V gene is TRBV5-1, the J gene TRBJ2-2, with D perhaps TRBD2 (5 bases). The CDR3 contains 15 residues. Trimming shortened V by 6 bases and J by 0 bases, and 12 bases separated the two germline ends. The germline V gene has CDR1 SGHRS and CDR2 YFSETQ. In nucleotides, the CDR3 is TGCGCCAGCACTATCCGGGATCCGAACACCGGGGAGCTGTTTTTT. Amino acids: CASTIRDPNTGELFF.

In regard to this clonotype: A much bigger clone sits one base away, suggesting this may be a read error. The gene calls are TRBV4-3 and TRBJ1-6; D is undetermined. This CDR3 is built from 17 residues. Per the germline V gene, CDR1 is LGHNA and CDR2 is YSLEER. CDR3 amino acids: CARSQDGAAGYNSPLHF. The CDR3 bases are TGCGCCAGGAGCCAAGACGGCGCAGCGGGGTATAATTCACCCCTCCACTTT.

There are many counts of this clonotype. The rearrangement uses TRBV28 and TRBJ1-5, with 8 bases matching TRBD1. There are 14 residues in the CDR3. The germline V gene has CDR1 MDHEN and CDR2 SYDVKM. The junction had 8 bases not matched to a gene; V was cut back by 8 bases and J by 5 bases. CDR3 loop: CASGDRGTDQPQHF. CDR3 nucleotide sequence: TGTGCCAGCGGAGACAGGGGAACCGATCAGCCCCAGCATTTT.

This clonotype was picked up many times. The rearrangement joins TRBV2 to TRBJ2-1, with TRBD2 matching 14 bases. Germline loops: CDR1 SNHLY, CDR2 FYNNEI. The CDR3 contains 16 residues. Trimming took 6 bases from V and 9 from J; bases not matched to a gene: 10. The CDR3 sequence is CASRIRGLAGVGEQFF. CDR3 sequence (DNA): TGTGCCAGCAGGATCCGGGGACTAGCGGGAGTTGGTGAGCAGTTCTTC.

This clonotype appeared a single time. This rearrangement joins TRBV12-3 or TRBV12-4 to TRBJ1-5; D is unclear. The V and J ends lost 3 bases and 6 bases respectively, with 9 bases between them. The CDR3 consists of 13 residues. The CDR3 coding sequence is TGTGCCAGCAGTTTGGGGAGAGGTCAGCCCCAGCATTTT. It specifies CASSLGRGQPQHF.

This clonotype was seen ten or more times. J is TRBJ2-1 and V is TRBV29-1; D perhaps matches TRBD2 (5 bases). CDR1 SQVTM and CDR2 ANQGSEA come from the germline V gene. Trimming removed 8 bases at V and 0 bases at J, with 17 bases between. This CDR3 is 15 amino acids long. Here the CDR3 reads CSTWGETSSYNEQFF. The CDR3 DNA is TGCAGCACCTGGGGAGAGACAAGCTCCTACAATGAGCAGTTCTTC.

This clonotype occurred many times. The chain carries TRBV6-5 and TRBJ2-3; 7 positions agree with TRBD1. This CDR3 spans 17 amino acids. Germline V gives CDR1 MNHEY, CDR2 SVGAGI. Trimming took 4 bases from V and 0 from J; bases not matched to a gene: 10. CDR3 sequence: CASSSSGTVPSTDTQYF. The CDR3 DNA is TGTGCCAGCAGTTCATCCGGGACAGTCCCTAGCACAGATACGCAGTATTTT.

In this sample, this clonotype turned up many times. This rearrangement joins TRBV7-2 to TRBJ2-7; D unclear. Looked up from germline, CDR1 is SGHTA and CDR2 is FQGNSA. This CDR3 spans 13 amino acids. V lost 8 bases, J lost 5 bases, and 16 bases lay in between. The DNA of the CDR3 is TGTGCCAGCGGAGATAACGTAATCAACGAGCAGTACTTC. Translation: CASGDNVINEQYF.

At least ten counts were recorded for this clonotype. The chain recombines TRBV6-6 with TRBJ2-2; D call uncertain. Trimming removed 0 bases from V and 1 base from J, with 3 bases in between. CDR1 is MNHNY, CDR2 SVGAGI, per germline (reference sequence). The CDR3 covers 14 residues. CDR3 DNA: TGTGCCAGCAGTTACTCAGGGAACACCGGGGAGCTGTTTTTT. Amino acids: CASSYSGNTGELFF.

This clonotype was seen many times. This chain's CDR3 is CSARVPSTDTQYF. The CDR3 nucleotides are TGCAGTGCTAGAGTCCCTTCCACAGATACGCAGTATTTT. The chain couples TRBV20-1 to TRBJ2-3; no definite D call. This CDR3 contains 13 residues. CDR1 and CDR2 from the germline V gene are DFQATT and SNEGSKA (reference sequence). V lost 1 base, J lost 2 bases, and 7 bases lay in between.

Many counts were recorded for this clonotype. The V gene is TRBV12-3 or TRBV12-4, the J gene TRBJ2-6; no definite D call. The V end was cut by 7 bases, the J end by 0 bases, with 10 bases between. The CDR3 loop spans 15 amino acids. The CDR3 DNA is TGTGCCAGCACCCTCGTAGTCTCTGGGGCCAACGTCCTGACTTTC. Encoded protein: CASTLVVSGANVLTF.

This clonotype was recorded many times. The CDR3 region is CASSLFKGTASGANVLTF. DNA of the CDR3: TGTGCCAGCAGCTTGTTCAAGGGAACTGCTTCTGGGGCCAACGTCCTGACTTTC. The chain has TRBV5-4 and TRBJ2-6, with D unclear. This CDR3 is built from 18 residues. Per the germline V gene, CDR1 is SGHNT and CDR2 is YYREEE (reference sequence). V was trimmed by 1 base and J by 1 base, leaving 15 bases between them. The full variable domain, rest sourced from reference TRBV5-4 and TRBJ2-6, is ETGVTQSPTHLIKTRGQQVTLRCSSQSGHNTVSWYQQALGQGPQFIFQYYREEENGRGNFPPRFSGLQFPNYSSELNVNALELDDSALYLCASSLFKGTASGANVLTFGAGSRLTVL.

This clonotype was seen ten or more times. The chain is built from TRBV28 and TRBJ2-5, with D tentatively TRBD1 (7 bases). In germline, CDR1 is MDHEN, CDR2 SYDVKM. The CDR3 extends over 14 amino acids. V shed 8 bases and J shed 1 base, with 14 bases lying between them. The CDR3 sequence is CASYPGDSQETQYF. The CDR3 DNA reads as TGTGCCAGCTACCCGGGGGACAGCCAAGAGACCCAGTACTTC.

This clonotype came up many times. The V and J genes are TRBV28 and TRBJ2-3; possible D gene TRBD2, 7 bases. The V gene lost 7 bases and the J gene lost 5 bases, with 19 bases spanning the gap. CDR1 and CDR2 from the germline V gene are MDHEN and SYDVKM. The CDR3 loop spans 15 amino acids. The CDR3 region is CASNPAGKGGDTQYF. The DNA for the CDR3 is TGTGCCAGCAACCCAGCGGGAAAGGGGGGAGATACGCAGTATTTT.

Many counts were recorded for this clonotype. This rearrangement joins TRBV13 to TRBJ1-1; D ambiguous. This CDR3 is 13 amino acids long. Germline V gene sequence: CDR1 PRHDT, CDR2 FYEKMQ (reference sequence). V lost 2 bases, J lost 1 base, and 5 bases lay in between. The CDR3 DNA reads as TGTGCCAGCAGCTTACGGGGGAACACTGAAGCTTTCTTT. It translates to CASSLRGNTEAFF.

This clonotype was observed at least ten times. The chain joins TRBV29-1 to TRBJ2-1; D remains ambiguous. V lost 6 bases and J 1 base, leaving 16 bases between the germline ends. Germline lookup yields CDR1 SQVTM and CDR2 ANQGSEA. The CDR3 covers 15 residues. CDR3 region: CSVPPTPYSYNEQFF. For the CDR3, the DNA is TGCAGCGTGCCCCCTACCCCATATTCCTACAATGAGCAGTTCTTC.

On this clonotype itself: A much larger clone lies a single base off, so this may be a read error. The chain links TRBV7-2 to TRBJ2-3; D may match TRBD1 or TRBD2 (7 bases each). Trimming removed 5 bases at V and 6 bases at J, with 18 bases between. Per germline, CDR1 SGHTA and CDR2 FQGNSA. The CDR3 sequence is 15 residues long. The CDR3 region has the DNA TGTGCCAGCAGCCCCAGGGGGGGGGTGAGTGATACGCAGTATTTT. It encodes CASSPRGGVSDTQYF.

The chain combines TRBV20-1 with TRBJ1-4; D uncertain. This CDR3 region has 13 residues. V lost 4 bases to trimming and J lost 1 base, with 7 bases between them. Germline V gene data show CDR1 as DFQATT and CDR2 as SNEGSKA (reference sequence). The CDR3 region is CSAIWGTNEKLFF. The CDR3, as DNA: TGCAGTGCTATTTGGGGAACTAATGAAAAACTGTTTTTT.

This sequence joins TRBV12-3 or TRBV12-4 and TRBJ2-5; the match to TRBD2 covers 10 bases. The V gene end was trimmed by 3 bases and the J gene end by 5 bases; junction bases not matched to a gene: 6. This CDR3 comprises 15 residues. CDR3 bases: TGTGCCAGCAGTTTCCCAGCGGGGGGGAGCGAGACCCAGTACTTC. It translates to CASSFPAGGSETQYF.

This clonotype has a count of ten or more. The chain links TRBV29-1 to TRBJ2-2; D is tentatively TRBD1 or TRBD2 (5 bases each). The length of the CDR3 is 14 residues. Germline V gene lookup returns CDR1 SQVTM and CDR2 ANQGSEA. V was shortened by 6 bases and J by 2 bases, with 13 bases between the two germline ends. CDR3: CSVGMTVNTGELFF. CDR3 sequence (DNA): TGCAGCGTCGGGATGACAGTTAACACCGGGGAGCTGTTTTTT.

The chain couples TRBV28 to TRBJ1-5; unclear D gene. This CDR3 is 12 amino acids long. Trimming cost V 4 bases and J 15 bases, with 16 bases left between them. Germline loops: CDR1 MDHEN, CDR2 SYDVKM. The CDR3 DNA follows: TGTGCCAGCAGTTCTCTTGTGCAATTGTTGCATTTT. Its translation is CASSSLVQLLHF.

In this sample, this clonotype turned up many times. This chain joins TRBV28 and TRBJ2-2, with TRBD1 matching over 9 bases. The CDR3 sequence is 15 residues long. V shed 2 bases and J 7 bases; nucleotides not matched to a gene: 5. CDR1 is MDHEN and CDR2 is SYDVKM in the germline V gene. CDR3 sequence (DNA): TGTGCCAGCAGTTTACGGGGACAGGGAATCGGGGAGCTGTTTTTT. Amino acid sequence: CASSLRGQGIGELFF.

This clonotype occurred a few times. The rearrangement links TRBV7-9 to TRBJ2-6; 7 bases align to TRBD2. Germline V gene data show CDR1 as SEHNR and CDR2 as FQNEAQ (reference sequence). The V gene end was trimmed by 5 bases and the J gene end by 3 bases; junction bases not matched to a gene: 4. The CDR3 is 15 residues long. As DNA, the CDR3 is TGTGCCAGCAGCCGGCCGGGGGGTGGGGCCAACGTCCTGACTTTC. It translates to CASSRPGGGANVLTF.

As regards this clonotype: Since a much larger clone is just one base distant, this may be a read error. DNA of the CDR3: TGTGCCATCAGCAGAGATGGGGACACCTACAATGAGCAGTTCTTC. Amino acid sequence: CAISRDGDTYNEQFF. The chain has TRBV15 and TRBJ2-1, with TRBD1 as a possible D gene (6 bases). This CDR3 region has 15 residues. Germline CDR1 is LNHNV and CDR2 is YYDKDF (reference sequence).